Below, 24 T cell receptor beta chains from the same sample are listed, as sequenced in a study of blood T cell repertoires in COVID-19. Produced via immunoSEQ multiplex PCR; TCRdb's table is partial and in-frame only. The data show around 360,000 clones, over 75% seen once. Sequences were obtained from peripheral blood. The receptors derive from a woman aged 25 to 39 with COVID-19, enrolled during active disease.

The genes are TRBV7-3 and TRBJ2-1; 10 bases map to TRBD2. CDR3 length: 16 residues. J was trimmed by 5 bases and V by 3 bases; bases with no gene match: 7. In germline, CDR1 is SGHTA, CDR2 FQGTGA. CDR3 loop: CASSFRSTSGNNEQFF. CDR3 in DNA: TGTGCCAGCAGCTTCCGAAGCACTAGCGGGAACAATGAGCAGTTCTTC.

The rearrangement links TRBV9 to TRBJ2-2, with TRBD1 matching over 11 bases. The CDR3 is 16 residues long. J lost 6 bases, V lost 4 bases, and 8 bases had no gene match. Germline V gene sequence: CDR1 SGDLS, CDR2 YYNGEE. The CDR3 loop is CASSPGTGGTAGELFF. In DNA, the CDR3 is TGTGCCAGCAGCCCGGGGACAGGGGGTACTGCCGGGGAGCTGTTTTTT.

The DNA for the CDR3 is TGTGCCAGCATGGGGACAACCGGGGAGCTGTTTTTT. Translating it yields CASMGTTGELFF. The J gene is TRBJ2-2, the V gene TRBV6-5; a possible D gene is TRBD1 (6 bases). The CDR3 is 12 residues long. V was trimmed by 7 bases and J by 5 bases, leaving 8 bases between them. Germline CDR1 and CDR2: MNHEY and SVGAGI.

The V call is TRBV4-1, the J call TRBJ2-3; perhaps TRBD2 as D (6 bases). Trimming shortened V by 1 base and J by 1 base, and 15 bases separated the two germline ends. CDR3 size: 17 residues. Germline CDR1 reads MGHRA; CDR2 reads YSYEKL. CDR3 DNA: TGCGCCAGCAGCCAAGCCCCGAGGGAGGCAGGCACAGATACGCAGTATTTT. This sequence encodes CASSQAPREAGTDTQYF.

The chain has TRBV28 and TRBJ2-2; D not certain. Trimming took off 5 bases at V and 6 bases at J, with 4 bases between the two ends. The CDR3 is 11 amino acids. Germline CDR1 is MDHEN and CDR2 is SYDVKM. The CDR3 region is CASSGSGELFF. CDR3 DNA sequence: TGTGCCAGCAGTGGCTCCGGGGAGCTGTTTTTT.

The rearrangement joins TRBV25-1 to TRBJ1-4; the D is unclear. V lost 1 base, J lost 0 bases, and 9 bases lay in between. Germline CDR1 reads MGHDK; CDR2 reads SYGVNS. The CDR3 length is 16 residues. DNA for the CDR3: TGTGCCAGCAGTGAATTTGAGTTTGCAACTAATGAAAAACTGTTTTTT. Translation gives CASSEFEFATNEKLFF.

The rearrangement joins TRBV7-2 to TRBJ2-7, with unresolved D. There are 15 residues in the CDR3. Germline V gene sequence: CDR1 SGHTA, CDR2 FQGNSA. Trimming removed 5 bases from V and 5 bases from J, with 19 bases in between. In nucleotides, the CDR3 is TGTGCCAGCAGCCTATCCCCCGGCGGCGAGGACGAGCAGTACTTC. Its protein is CASSLSPGGEDEQYF.

V is TRBV7-9 and J is TRBJ2-1; perhaps TRBD2 as D (6 bases). Per the germline V gene, CDR1 is SEHNR and CDR2 is FQNEAQ (reference sequence). Trimming pared 5 bases from V and 7 bases from J, leaving 18 bases between. This CDR3 contains 15 residues. CDR3 in amino acids: CASSPMGGIWNEQFF. The CDR3 bases are TGTGCCAGCAGCCCCATGGGCGGGATCTGGAATGAGCAGTTCTTC.

The chain couples TRBV5-1 to TRBJ2-2; the match to TRBD2 covers 9 bases. The CDR3 loop spans 15 amino acids. Looked up from germline, CDR1 is SGHRS and CDR2 is YFSETQ. Trimming removed 3 bases from V and 6 bases from J; junction bases left unmatched: 6. The CDR3 DNA follows: TGCGCCAGCAGCTCCGGACTAGCGTCCGCCGGGGAGCTGTTTTTT. It specifies CASSSGLASAGELFF.

The chain carries TRBV5-1 and TRBJ2-1; 10 bases map to TRBD1. V shed 3 bases, J shed 6 bases, and the junction held 6 bases outside the gene matches. The CDR3 consists of 15 residues. CDR1 is SGHRS and CDR2 is YFSETQ in the germline V gene. The CDR3 sequence: CASSSTGGFSNEQFF. CDR3 DNA sequence: TGCGCCAGCAGCTCGACAGGGGGCTTCAGCAATGAGCAGTTCTTC.

The chain has TRBV18 and TRBJ2-7, with D perhaps TRBD2 (6 bases). There are 12 residues in the CDR3. V was trimmed by 2 bases and J by 6 bases, leaving 8 bases between them. In germline, CDR1 is KGHSH, CDR2 LQKENI. The CDR3 sequence: CASSPGRIEQYF. In DNA form, the CDR3 reads TGTGCCAGCTCACCAGGGAGGATCGAGCAGTACTTC.

V is TRBV2 and J is TRBJ2-5, with D uncertain. Trimming shortened V by 8 bases and J by 5 bases, and 12 bases separated the two germline ends. Germline CDR1 is SNHLY and CDR2 is FYNNEI. This CDR3 has 12 residues. This chain's CDR3 is CASGEEWETQYF. CDR3 in DNA: TGTGCCAGCGGAGAGGAGTGGGAGACCCAGTACTTC.

This clone was found a few times. This sequence joins TRBV25-1 and TRBJ2-7, with TRBD1 matching 8 bases. CDR1 and CDR2 from the germline V gene are MGHDK and SYGVNS. The length of the CDR3 is 16 residues. The V and J ends lost 3 bases and 7 bases, in that order; junction bases with no gene match: 14. DNA for the CDR3: TGTGCCAGCAGTGATTACCCGGCCGGACAGGGAAATGAGCAGTACTTC. Translation: CASSDYPAGQGNEQYF.

CDR3 DNA sequence: TGTGCCAGCAGCCAATCAGGGGGCGGATCACCCCTCCACTTT. Protein: CASSQSGGGSPLHF. The chain employs TRBV4-2 and TRBJ1-6, with 8 bases aligning to TRBD1. This CDR3 is 14 amino acids long. The germline gives CDR1 LGHNA, CDR2 YNFKEQ. V lost 2 bases and J lost 10; bases outside the gene matches: 4.

The rearrangement links TRBV5-1 to TRBJ2-2; 16 nucleotides agree with TRBD2. The CDR3 runs to 20 residues. CDR1 SGHRS and CDR2 YFSETQ come from the germline V gene. The V and J ends lost 2 bases and 4 bases, in that order; junction bases with no gene match: 11. CDR3 sequence reads: CASSLPETGTSGRVTGELFF. The CDR3 nucleotides read TGCGCCAGCAGCTTACCGGAGACCGGGACTAGCGGGAGGGTCACCGGGGAGCTGTTTTTT.

J is TRBJ2-3 and V is TRBV6-5, with D uncertain. Germline loops: CDR1 MNHEY, CDR2 SVGAGI. The CDR3 is made up of 13 amino acids. Trimming stripped 2 bases from V and 6 bases from J, with 9 bases between. The CDR3 sequence is CASSYTDTDTQYF. DNA for the CDR3: TGTGCCAGCAGTTACACAGATACGGATACGCAGTATTTT.

The rearrangement uses TRBV18 and TRBJ1-1; TRBD1 is a possible D gene (5 bases). The V gene's germline CDR1 is KGHSH and CDR2 LQKENI. V gave up 2 bases and J gave up 1 base, with 20 bases separating them. The CDR3 length is 18 residues. CDR3 in amino acids: CASSPRAPRGSWNTEAFF. CDR3 DNA sequence: TGTGCCAGCTCACCAAGGGCCCCCCGGGGGAGTTGGAACACTGAAGCTTTCTTT.

Turning to this clone: Other DNA variants within this sample encode the same CDR3. The chain combines TRBV29-1 with TRBJ2-7; tentative D call: TRBD2 (6 bases). Trimming took off 6 bases at V and 3 bases at J, with 9 bases between the two ends. The V gene's germline CDR1 is SQVTM and CDR2 ANQGSEA. This CDR3 has 11 residues. CDR3 nucleotide sequence: TGCAGCGTCCTTAGCGGCTACGAGCAGTACTTC. It encodes CSVLSGYEQYF.

V gene TRBV5-1 combines with J gene TRBJ2-7, with 8 bases identical to TRBD1. The germline V gene has CDR1 SGHRS and CDR2 YFSETQ. After removal of 5 bases from V and 3 bases from J, the junction contained 4 bases not matched to a gene. The CDR3 length is 13 residues. The CDR3 spells CASRTGDDYEQYF. The CDR3 bases are TGCGCCAGCAGGACAGGGGATGACTACGAGCAGTACTTC.

The chain is built from TRBV2 and TRBJ2-7; 7 positions agree with TRBD1. V was pared by 1 base and J by 6 bases, with 15 bases of the junction left unmatched. The CDR3 totals 17 residues. Germline V gene lookup returns CDR1 SNHLY and CDR2 FYNNEI. CDR3 protein: CASSEGRGGPSTREQYF. CDR3 DNA: TGTGCCAGCAGTGAAGGGCGAGGGGGCCCCTCAACTCGCGAGCAGTACTTC.

This clone came up once. V and J are TRBV5-1 and TRBJ2-5, with 7 bases fitting TRBD2. V trimming: 4 bases; J trimming: 0 bases; junction bases outside the gene matches: 6. CDR1 SGHRS and CDR2 YFSETQ come from the germline V gene. This CDR3 contains 15 residues. CDR3 in amino acids: CASSAAGPHQETQYF. The CDR3 coding sequence is TGCGCCAGCAGCGCAGCGGGACCCCACCAAGAGACCCAGTACTTC.

J is TRBJ1-6 and V is TRBV7-3; possible D gene TRBD1, 5 bases. Germline V gene data show CDR1 as SGHTA and CDR2 as FQGTGA. CDR3 length equals 18 residues. V gave up 2 bases and J gave up 5 bases, with 19 bases separating them. CDR3 DNA sequence: TGTGCCAGCAGCTTAGTAAGGTGCCAGGGAGGGAATAATTCACCCCTCCACTTT. It yields the protein CASSLVRCQGGNNSPLHF.

This chain links TRBV6-6 with TRBJ2-7, with D possibly TRBD2 on 5 matching bases. The CDR3 runs to 16 residues. Trimming removed 0 bases at V and 1 base at J, with 13 bases between. CDR1 MNHNY and CDR2 SVGAGI come from the germline V gene (reference sequence). CDR3 sequence reads: CASSYSSGSGSYEQYF. The CDR3 DNA reads TGTGCCAGCAGTTACTCGAGCGGTTCGGGTTCCTACGAGCAGTACTTC.

The chain combines TRBV18 with TRBJ1-5; possibly TRBD1 for D (6 bases). Germline CDR1 is KGHSH and CDR2 is LQKENI. V was clipped by 2 bases and J by 7 bases, with 12 bases between them. This CDR3 is built from 14 residues. DNA for the CDR3: TGTGCCAGCTCACCATCCAGGGGTCAACAGCCCCAGCATTTT. It codes for CASSPSRGQQPQHF.